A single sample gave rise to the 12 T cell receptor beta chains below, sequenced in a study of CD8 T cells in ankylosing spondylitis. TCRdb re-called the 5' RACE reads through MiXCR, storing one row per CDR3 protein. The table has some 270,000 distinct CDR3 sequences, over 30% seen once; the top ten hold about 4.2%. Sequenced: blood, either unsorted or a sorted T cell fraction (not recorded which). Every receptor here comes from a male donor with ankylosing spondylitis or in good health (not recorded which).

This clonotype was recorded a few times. Written as DNA, the CDR3 is TGTGCCAGCAGCTTAGAGGGTTTCTATGAGCAGTTCTTC. Encoded protein: CASSLEGFYEQFF. The rearrangement uses TRBV7-8 and TRBJ2-1; no reliable D call. The V end was cut by 1 base, the J end by 8 bases, with 9 bases between. Germline V lookup: CDR1 SGHVS, CDR2 FQNEAQ. The CDR3 is 13 residues long.

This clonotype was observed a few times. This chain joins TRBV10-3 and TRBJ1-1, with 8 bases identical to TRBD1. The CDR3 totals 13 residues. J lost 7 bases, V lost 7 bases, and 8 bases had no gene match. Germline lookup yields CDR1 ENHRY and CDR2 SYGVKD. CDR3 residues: CAITDRDRREAFF. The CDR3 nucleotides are TGTGCCATCACGGACAGGGACCGCCGTGAAGCTTTCTTT.

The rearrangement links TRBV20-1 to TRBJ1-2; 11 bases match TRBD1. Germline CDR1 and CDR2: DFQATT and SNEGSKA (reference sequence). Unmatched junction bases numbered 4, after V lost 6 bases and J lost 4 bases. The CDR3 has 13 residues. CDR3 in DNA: TGCAGTGCGCGGACAGGGGGCATCTATGGCTACACCTTC. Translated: CSARTGGIYGYTF.

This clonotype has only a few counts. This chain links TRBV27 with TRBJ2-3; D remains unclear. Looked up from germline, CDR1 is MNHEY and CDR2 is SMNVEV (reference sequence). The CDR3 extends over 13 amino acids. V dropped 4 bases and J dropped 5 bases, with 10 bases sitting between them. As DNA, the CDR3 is TGTGCCAGCAGTTCCCAATTGGAAGATACGCAGTATTTT. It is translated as CASSSQLEDTQYF.

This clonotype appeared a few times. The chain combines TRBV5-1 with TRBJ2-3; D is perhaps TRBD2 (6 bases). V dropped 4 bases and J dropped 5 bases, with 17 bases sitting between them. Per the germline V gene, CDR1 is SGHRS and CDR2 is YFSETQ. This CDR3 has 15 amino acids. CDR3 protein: CASSQNVGGEDTQYF. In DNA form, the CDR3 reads TGCGCCAGCAGCCAAAACGTAGGAGGGGAAGATACGCAGTATTTT.

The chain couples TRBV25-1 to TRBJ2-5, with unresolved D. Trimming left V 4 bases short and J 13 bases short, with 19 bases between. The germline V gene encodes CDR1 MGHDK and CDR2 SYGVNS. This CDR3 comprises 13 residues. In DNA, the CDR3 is TGTGCCAGCAGTGTCTCCATAGACCCCTCCCTGTACTTC. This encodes CASSVSIDPSLYF.

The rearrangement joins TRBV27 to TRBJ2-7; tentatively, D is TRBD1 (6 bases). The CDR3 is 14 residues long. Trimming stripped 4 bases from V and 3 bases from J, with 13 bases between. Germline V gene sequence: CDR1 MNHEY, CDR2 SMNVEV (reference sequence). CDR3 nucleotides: TGTGCCAGCAGTTCAGGGGTTACTGTCTACGAGCAGTACTTC. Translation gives CASSSGVTVYEQYF.

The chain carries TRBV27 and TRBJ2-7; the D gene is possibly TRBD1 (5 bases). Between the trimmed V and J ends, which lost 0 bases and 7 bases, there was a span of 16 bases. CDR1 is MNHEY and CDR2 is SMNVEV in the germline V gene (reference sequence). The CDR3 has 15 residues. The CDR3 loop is CASSLSGQGSGEQYF. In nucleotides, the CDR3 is TGTGCCAGCAGTTTATCGGGGCAGGGTTCCGGGGAGCAGTACTTC.

Here the CDR3 reads CSVGPTEQFF. The DNA for the CDR3 is TGCAGCGTTGGCCCAACCGAGCAGTTCTTC. The gene calls are TRBV29-1 and TRBJ2-1, with D unresolved. The CDR3 spans 10 residues. Germline CDR1 reads SQVTM; CDR2 reads ANQGSEA. V dropped 4 bases and J dropped 10 bases, with 8 bases sitting between them.

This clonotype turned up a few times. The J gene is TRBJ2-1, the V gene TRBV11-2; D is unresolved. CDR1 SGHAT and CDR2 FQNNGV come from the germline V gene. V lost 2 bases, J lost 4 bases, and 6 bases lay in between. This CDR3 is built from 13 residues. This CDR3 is CASSLIAYNEQFF. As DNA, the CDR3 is TGTGCCAGCAGCTTAATAGCTTACAATGAGCAGTTCTTC.

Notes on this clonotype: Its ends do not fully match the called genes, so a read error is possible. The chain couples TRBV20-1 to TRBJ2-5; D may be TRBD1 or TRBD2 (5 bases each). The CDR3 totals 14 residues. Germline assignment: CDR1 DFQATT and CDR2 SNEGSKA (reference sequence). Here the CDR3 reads CSARVGTPQATQYF. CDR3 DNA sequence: TGCAGTGCTAGAGTAGGGACGCCCCAAGCGACCCAGTACTTC.

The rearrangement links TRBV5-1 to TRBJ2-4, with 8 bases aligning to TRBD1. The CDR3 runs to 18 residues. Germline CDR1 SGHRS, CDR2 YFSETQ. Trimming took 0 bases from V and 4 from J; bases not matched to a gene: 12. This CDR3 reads CASSLATGATGDKNIQYF. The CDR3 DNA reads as TGCGCCAGCAGCTTGGCCACGGGGGCGACAGGGGATAAAAACATTCAGTACTTC.